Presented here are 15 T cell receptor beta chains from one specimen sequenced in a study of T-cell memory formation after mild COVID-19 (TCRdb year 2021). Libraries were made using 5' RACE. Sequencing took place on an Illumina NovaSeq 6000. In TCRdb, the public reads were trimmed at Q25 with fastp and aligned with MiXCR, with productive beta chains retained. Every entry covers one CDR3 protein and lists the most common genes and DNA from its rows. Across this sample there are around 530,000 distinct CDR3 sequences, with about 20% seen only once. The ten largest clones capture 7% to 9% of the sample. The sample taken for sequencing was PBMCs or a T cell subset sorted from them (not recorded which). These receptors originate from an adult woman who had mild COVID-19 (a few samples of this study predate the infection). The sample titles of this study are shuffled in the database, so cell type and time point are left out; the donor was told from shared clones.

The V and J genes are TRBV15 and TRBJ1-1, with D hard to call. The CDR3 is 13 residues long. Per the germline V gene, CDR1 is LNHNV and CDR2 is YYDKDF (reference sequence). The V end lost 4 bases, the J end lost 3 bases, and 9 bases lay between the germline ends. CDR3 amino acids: CATSTWADTEAFF. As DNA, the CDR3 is TGTGCCACCAGCACTTGGGCGGACACTGAAGCTTTCTTT.

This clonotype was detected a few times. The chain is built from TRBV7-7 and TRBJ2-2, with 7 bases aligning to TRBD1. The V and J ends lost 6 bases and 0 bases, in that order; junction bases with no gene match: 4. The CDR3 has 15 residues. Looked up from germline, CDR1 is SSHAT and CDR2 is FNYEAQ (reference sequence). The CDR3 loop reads CASRKGAPNTGELFF. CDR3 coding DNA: TGTGCCAGCAGGAAGGGGGCCCCGAACACCGGGGAGCTGTTTTTT.

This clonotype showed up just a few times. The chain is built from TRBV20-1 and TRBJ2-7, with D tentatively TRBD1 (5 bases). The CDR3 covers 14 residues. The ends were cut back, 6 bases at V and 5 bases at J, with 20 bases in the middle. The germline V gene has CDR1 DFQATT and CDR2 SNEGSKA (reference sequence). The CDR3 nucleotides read TGCAGTGCCGAAGGGCAGGGTAGTTTCGACGAGCAGTACTTC. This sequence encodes CSAEGQGSFDEQYF.

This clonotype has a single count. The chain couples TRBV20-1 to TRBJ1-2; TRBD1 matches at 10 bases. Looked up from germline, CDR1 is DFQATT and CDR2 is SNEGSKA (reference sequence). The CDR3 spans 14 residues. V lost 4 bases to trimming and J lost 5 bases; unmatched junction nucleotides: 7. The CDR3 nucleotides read TGCAGTGCTATACCGACAGGGGGCAGGTATGGCTACACCTTC. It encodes CSAIPTGGRYGYTF.

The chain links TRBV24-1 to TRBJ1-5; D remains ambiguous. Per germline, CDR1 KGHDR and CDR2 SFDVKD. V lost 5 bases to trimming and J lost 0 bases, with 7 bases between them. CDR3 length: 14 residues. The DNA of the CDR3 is TGTGCCACCAGTGCGGGCTCTAGCAATCAGCCCCAGCATTTT. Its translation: CATSAGSSNQPQHF.

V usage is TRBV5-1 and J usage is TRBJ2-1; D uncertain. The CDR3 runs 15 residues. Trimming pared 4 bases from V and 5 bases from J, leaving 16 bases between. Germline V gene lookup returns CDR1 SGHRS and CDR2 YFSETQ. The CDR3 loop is CASSPLIGVNNEQFF. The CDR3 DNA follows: TGCGCCAGCAGCCCCTTGATTGGGGTGAACAATGAGCAGTTCTTC.

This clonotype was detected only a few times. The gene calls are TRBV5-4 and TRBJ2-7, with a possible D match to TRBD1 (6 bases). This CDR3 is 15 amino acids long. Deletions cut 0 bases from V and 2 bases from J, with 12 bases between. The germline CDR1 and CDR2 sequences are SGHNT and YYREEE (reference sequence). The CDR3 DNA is TGTGCCAGCAGCTTGGGGGCGGACAGCACCTACGAGCAGTACTTC. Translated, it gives CASSLGADSTYEQYF.

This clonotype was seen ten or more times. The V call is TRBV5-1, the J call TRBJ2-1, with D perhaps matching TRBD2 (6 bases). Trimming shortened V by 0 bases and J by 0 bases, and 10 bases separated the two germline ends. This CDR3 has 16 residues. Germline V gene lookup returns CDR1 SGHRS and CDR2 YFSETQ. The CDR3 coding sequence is TGCGCCAGCAGCTTGGCTAGCGTGAGCTCCTACAATGAGCAGTTCTTC. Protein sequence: CASSLASVSSYNEQFF.

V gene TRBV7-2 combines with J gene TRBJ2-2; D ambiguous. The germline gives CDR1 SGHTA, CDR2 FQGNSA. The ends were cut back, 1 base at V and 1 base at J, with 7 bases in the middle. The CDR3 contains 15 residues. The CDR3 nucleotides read TGTGCCAGCAGCTTAGGTGCGCAGAACACCGGGGAGCTGTTTTTT. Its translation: CASSLGAQNTGELFF.

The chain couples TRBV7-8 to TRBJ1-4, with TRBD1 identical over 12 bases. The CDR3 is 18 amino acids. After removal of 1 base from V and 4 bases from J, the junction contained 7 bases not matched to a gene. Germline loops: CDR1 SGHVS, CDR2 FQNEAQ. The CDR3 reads CASSLEGTGGWGNEKLFF. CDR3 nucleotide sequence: TGTGCCAGCAGCTTAGAGGGGACAGGGGGCTGGGGTAATGAAAAACTGTTTTTT.

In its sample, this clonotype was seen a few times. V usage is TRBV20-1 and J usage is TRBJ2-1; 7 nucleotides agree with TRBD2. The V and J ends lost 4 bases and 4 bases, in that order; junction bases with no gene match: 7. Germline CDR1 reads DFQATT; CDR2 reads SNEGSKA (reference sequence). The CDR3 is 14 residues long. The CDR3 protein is CSATAGTGYNEQFF. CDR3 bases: TGCAGTGCTACAGCGGGGACGGGGTACAATGAGCAGTTCTTC.

The DNA for the CDR3 is TGTGCCAGCAGCGTACGGGTCACAGGAAACTCTGGAAACACCATATATTTT. Translating gives CASSVRVTGNSGNTIYF. J is TRBJ1-3 and V is TRBV9; tentative D call: TRBD1 (5 bases). Trimming took 1 base from V and 0 from J, leaving 14 bases between them. Germline V gene data show CDR1 as SGDLS and CDR2 as YYNGEE. This CDR3 is built from 17 residues.

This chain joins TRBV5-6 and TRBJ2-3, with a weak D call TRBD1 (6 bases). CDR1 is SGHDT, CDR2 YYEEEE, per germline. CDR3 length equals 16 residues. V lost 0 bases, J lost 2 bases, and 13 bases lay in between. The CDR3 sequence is CASSLGLGQITDTQYF. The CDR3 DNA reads TGTGCCAGCAGCTTGGGGCTGGGACAAATCACAGATACGCAGTATTTT.

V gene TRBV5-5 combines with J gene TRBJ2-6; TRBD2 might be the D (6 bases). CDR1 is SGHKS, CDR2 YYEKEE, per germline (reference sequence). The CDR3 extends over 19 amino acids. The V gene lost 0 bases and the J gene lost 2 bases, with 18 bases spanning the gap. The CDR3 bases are TGTGCCAGCAGCTTGGGCCGAATGGGACTCGCTCCTGGGGCCAACGTCCTGACTTTC. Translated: CASSLGRMGLAPGANVLTF.

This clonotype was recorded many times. The CDR3 loop is CASSQEGGALTGELFF. The DNA of the CDR3 is TGCGCCAGCAGCCAAGAGGGGGGGGCTCTCACCGGGGAGCTGTTTTTT. This sequence joins TRBV4-1 and TRBJ2-2, with D possibly matching TRBD2 (7 bases). V lost 0 bases and J lost 4, with 12 bases in between. This CDR3 has 16 residues. Germline V gene sequence: CDR1 MGHRA, CDR2 YSYEKL.